The T cell receptor beta chain described here comes from a study of regulatory T cells in long-lasting Graves disease. Study information: Prior antithyroid drug treatment in newly diagnosed Graves' patients lasted under 3 months.

As to time point: newly diagnosed GD, antithyroid drugs for less than 3 months. PBMC RNA was the source of the TCR library. Relying on iRepertoire HTBI primers and Arm-PCR of CDR3 regions, the team built TCR beta libraries. TCRdb recomputed calls from the multiplex PCR reads with MiXCR, one row per CDR3 protein. This sample has about 430,000 distinct CDR3 sequences, with 15% found just once. Per germline, CDR1 DFQATT and CDR2 SNEGSKA (reference sequence). The CDR3 runs 15 residues. Trimming removed 1 base from V and 2 bases from J; junction bases left unmatched: 5. Only a few counts were recorded for this clonotype. The same data also contributed to another study, on T cells in Graves' hyperthyroidism and ophthalmopathy. That report adds: Lactation, pregnancy, other autoimmune disease or uncontrolled infection led to exclusion of patients. HTBI primers were employed in a first-round RT-PCR of the TCR CDR3.

This clonotype was obtained from a middle-aged woman with Graves disease. The rearrangement links TRBV20-1 to TRBJ2-7; 10 nucleotides agree with TRBD2. The sample consisted of peripheral blood mononuclear cells (PBMCs), taken at new diagnosis, from a patient treated with antithyroid drugs. The CDR3 bases are TGCAGTGCTAGAGCAACTAGCGGGGTCCCCTACGAGCAGTACTTC. Amino acids: CSARATSGVPYEQYF.